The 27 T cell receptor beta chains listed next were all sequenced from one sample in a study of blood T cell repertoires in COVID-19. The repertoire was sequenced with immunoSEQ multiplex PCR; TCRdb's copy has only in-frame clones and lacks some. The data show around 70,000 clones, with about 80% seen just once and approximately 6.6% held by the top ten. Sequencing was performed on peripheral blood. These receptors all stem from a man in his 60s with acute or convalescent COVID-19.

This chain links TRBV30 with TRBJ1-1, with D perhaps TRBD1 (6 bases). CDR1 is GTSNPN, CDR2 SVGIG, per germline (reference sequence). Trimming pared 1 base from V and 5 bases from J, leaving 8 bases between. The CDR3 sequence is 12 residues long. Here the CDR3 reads CAWSAQGTEAFF. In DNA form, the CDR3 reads TGTGCCTGGAGTGCACAGGGAACTGAAGCTTTCTTT.

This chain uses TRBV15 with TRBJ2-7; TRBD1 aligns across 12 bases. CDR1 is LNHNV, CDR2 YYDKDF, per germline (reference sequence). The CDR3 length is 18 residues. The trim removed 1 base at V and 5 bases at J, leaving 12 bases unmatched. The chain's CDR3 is CATSRAAGSGDRGHEQYF. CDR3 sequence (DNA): TGTGCCACCAGCAGAGCGGCCGGATCGGGGGACAGGGGGCACGAGCAGTACTTC. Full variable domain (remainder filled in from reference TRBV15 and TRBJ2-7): DAMVIQNPRYQVTQFGKPVTLSCSQTLNHNVMYWYQQKSSQAPKLLFHYYDKDFNNEADTPDNFQSRRPNTSFCFLDIRSPGLGDTAMYLCATSRAAGSGDRGHEQYFGPGTRLTVT.

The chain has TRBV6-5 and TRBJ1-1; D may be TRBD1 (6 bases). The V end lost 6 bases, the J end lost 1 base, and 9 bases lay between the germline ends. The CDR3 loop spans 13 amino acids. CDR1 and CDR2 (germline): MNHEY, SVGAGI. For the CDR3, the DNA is TGTGCCAGCAGACGGACAGAGAACACTGAAGCTTTCTTT. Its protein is CASRRTENTEAFF.

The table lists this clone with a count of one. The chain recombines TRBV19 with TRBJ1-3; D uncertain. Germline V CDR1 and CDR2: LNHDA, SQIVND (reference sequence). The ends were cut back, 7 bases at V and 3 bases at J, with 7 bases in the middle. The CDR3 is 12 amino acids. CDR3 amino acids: CASTYSGNTIYF. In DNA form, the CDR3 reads TGTGCCAGTACGTATAGTGGAAACACCATATATTTT.

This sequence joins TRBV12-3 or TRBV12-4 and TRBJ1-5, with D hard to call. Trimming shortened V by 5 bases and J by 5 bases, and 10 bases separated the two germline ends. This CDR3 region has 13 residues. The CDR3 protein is CASSLAGYQPQHF. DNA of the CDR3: TGTGCCAGCAGTCTCGCGGGATATCAGCCCCAGCATTTT.

DNA of the CDR3: TGTGCCATCAGCGCCGGGACAGAAAATCAGCCCCAGCATTTT. It translates to CAISAGTENQPQHF. The chain joins TRBV10-3 to TRBJ1-5, with TRBD1 matching 7 bases. Germline CDR1 and CDR2: ENHRY and SYGVKD. The CDR3 extends over 14 amino acids. The J segment lost 4 bases and the V segment lost 6 bases, leaving 6 bases of the junction unmatched.

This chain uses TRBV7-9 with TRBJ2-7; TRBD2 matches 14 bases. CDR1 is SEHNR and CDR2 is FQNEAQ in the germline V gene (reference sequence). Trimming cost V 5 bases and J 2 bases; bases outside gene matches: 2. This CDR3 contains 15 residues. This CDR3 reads CASSQTSGGAYEQYF. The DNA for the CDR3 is TGTGCCAGCAGCCAGACTAGCGGGGGGGCCTACGAGCAGTACTTC.

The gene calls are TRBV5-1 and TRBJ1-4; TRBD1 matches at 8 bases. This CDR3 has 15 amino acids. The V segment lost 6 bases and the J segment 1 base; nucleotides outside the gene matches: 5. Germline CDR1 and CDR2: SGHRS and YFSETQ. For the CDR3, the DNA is TGCGCCAGCAATATACAGGGGGGAACTAATGAAAAACTGTTTTTT. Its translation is CASNIQGGTNEKLFF.

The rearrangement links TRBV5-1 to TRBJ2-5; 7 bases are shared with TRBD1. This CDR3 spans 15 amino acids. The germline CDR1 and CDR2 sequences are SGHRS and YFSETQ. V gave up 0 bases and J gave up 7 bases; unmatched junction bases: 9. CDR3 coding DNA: TGCGCCAGCAGCTTGGTACAGGGGTCTATGGTGACCCAGTACTTC. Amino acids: CASSLVQGSMVTQYF.

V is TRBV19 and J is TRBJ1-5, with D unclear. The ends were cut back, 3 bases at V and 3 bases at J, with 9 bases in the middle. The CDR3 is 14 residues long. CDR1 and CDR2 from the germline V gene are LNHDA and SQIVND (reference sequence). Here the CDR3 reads CASSIRGDNQPQHF. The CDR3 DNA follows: TGTGCCAGTAGTATTCGCGGAGACAATCAGCCCCAGCATTTT.

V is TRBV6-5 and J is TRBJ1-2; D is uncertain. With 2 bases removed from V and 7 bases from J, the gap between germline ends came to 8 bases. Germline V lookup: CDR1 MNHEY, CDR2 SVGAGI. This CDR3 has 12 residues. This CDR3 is CASSYEGAGYTF. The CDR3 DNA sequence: TGTGCCAGCAGTTACGAAGGAGCTGGCTACACCTTC.

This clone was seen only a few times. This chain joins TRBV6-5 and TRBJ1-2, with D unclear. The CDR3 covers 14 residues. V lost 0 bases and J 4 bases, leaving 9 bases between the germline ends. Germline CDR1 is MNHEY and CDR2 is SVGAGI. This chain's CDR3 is CASSYSFPGYGYTF. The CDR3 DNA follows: TGTGCCAGCAGTTACTCTTTCCCGGGCTATGGCTACACCTTC.

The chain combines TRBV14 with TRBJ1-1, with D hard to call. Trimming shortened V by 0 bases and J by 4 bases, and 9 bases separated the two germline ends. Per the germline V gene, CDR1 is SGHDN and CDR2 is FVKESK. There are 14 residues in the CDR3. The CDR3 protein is CASSQEFLATEAFF. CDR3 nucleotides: TGTGCCAGCAGCCAAGAGTTCCTAGCCACTGAAGCTTTCTTT.

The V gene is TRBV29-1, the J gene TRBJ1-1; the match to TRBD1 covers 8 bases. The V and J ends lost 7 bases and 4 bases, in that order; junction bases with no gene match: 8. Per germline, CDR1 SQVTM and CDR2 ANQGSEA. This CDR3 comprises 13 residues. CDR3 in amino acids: CSAKTGAGTEAFF. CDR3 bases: TGCAGCGCCAAGACAGGGGCAGGCACTGAAGCTTTCTTT.

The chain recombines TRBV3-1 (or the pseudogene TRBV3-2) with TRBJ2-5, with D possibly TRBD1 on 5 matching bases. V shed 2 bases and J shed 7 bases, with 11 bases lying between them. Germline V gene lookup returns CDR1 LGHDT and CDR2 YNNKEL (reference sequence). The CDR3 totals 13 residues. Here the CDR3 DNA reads TGTGCCAGCAGCCAACTCGGAAGGGGGACCCAGTACTTC. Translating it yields CASSQLGRGTQYF.

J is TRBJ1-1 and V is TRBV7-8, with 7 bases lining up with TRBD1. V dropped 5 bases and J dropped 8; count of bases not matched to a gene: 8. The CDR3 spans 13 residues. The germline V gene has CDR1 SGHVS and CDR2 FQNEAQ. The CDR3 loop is CASSRRQGLEAFF. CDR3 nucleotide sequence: TGTGCCAGCAGCCGTAGACAGGGTTTAGAAGCTTTCTTT.

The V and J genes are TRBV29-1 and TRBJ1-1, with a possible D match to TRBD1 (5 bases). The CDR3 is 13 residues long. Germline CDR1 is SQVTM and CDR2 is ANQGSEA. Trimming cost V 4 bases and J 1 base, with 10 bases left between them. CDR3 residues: CSVGNTGNTEAFF. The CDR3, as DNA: TGCAGCGTTGGCAACACAGGGAACACTGAAGCTTTCTTT. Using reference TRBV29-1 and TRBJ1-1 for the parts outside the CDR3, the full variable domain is SAVISQKPSRDICQRGTSLTIQCQVDSQVTMMFWYRQQPGQSLTLIATANQGSEATYESGFVIDKFPISRPNLTFSTLTVSNMSPEDSSIYLCSVGNTGNTEAFFGQGTRLTVV.

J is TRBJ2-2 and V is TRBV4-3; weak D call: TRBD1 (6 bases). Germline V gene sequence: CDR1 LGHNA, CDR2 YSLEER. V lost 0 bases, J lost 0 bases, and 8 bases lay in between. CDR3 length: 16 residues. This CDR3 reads CASSQEYRANTGELFF. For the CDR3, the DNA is TGCGCCAGCAGCCAAGAGTACAGGGCGAACACCGGGGAGCTGTTTTTT.

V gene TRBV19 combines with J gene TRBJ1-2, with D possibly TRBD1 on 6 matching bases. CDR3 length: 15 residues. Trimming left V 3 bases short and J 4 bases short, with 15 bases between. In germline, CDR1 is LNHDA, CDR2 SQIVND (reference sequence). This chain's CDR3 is CASSILGARGYGYTF. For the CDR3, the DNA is TGTGCCAGTAGTATCTTGGGGGCGAGGGGCTATGGCTACACCTTC.

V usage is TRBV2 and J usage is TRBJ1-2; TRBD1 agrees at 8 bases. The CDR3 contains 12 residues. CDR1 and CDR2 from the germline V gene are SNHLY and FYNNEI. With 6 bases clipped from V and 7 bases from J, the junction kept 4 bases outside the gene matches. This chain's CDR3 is CASRRQGSGYTF. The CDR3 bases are TGTGCCAGCAGACGACAGGGGAGTGGCTACACCTTC. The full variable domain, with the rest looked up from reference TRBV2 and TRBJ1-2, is EPEVTQTPSHQVTQMGQEVILRCVPISNHLYFYWYRQILGQKVEFLVSFYNNEISEKSEIFDDQFSVERPDGSNFTLKIRSTKLEDSAMYFCASRRQGSGYTFGSGTRLTVV.

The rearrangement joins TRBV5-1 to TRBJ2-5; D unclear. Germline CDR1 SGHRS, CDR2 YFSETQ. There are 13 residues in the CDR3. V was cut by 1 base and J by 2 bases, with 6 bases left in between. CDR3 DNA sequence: TGCGCCAGCAGCTTGAAGCTTCAAGAGACCCAGTACTTC. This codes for CASSLKLQETQYF.

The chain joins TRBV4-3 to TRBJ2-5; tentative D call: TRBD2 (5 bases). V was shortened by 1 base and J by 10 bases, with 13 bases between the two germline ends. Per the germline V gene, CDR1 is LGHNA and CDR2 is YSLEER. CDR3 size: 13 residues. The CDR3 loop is CASSQGPSRDQYF. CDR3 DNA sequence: TGCGCCAGCAGCCAAGGGCCCTCCCGGGACCAGTACTTC.

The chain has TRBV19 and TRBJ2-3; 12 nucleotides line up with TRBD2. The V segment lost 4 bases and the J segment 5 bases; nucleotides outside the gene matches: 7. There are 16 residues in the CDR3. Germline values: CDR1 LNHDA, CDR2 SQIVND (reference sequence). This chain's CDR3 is CASSSRTSGDLDTQYF. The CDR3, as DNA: TGTGCCAGTAGTAGTCGGACTAGCGGGGACTTAGATACGCAGTATTTT.

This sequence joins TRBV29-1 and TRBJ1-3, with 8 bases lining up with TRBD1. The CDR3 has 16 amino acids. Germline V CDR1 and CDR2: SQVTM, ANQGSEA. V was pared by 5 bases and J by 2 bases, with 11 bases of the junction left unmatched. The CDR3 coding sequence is TGCAGCGTTTATAGTAACAGGGGGAGCGCTGGAAACACCATATATTTT. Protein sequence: CSVYSNRGSAGNTIYF.

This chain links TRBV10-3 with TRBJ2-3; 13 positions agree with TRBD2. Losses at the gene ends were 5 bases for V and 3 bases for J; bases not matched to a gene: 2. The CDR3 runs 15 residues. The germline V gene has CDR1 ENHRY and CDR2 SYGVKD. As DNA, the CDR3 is TGTGCCATCAGTCGACTAGCGGGGGGAACAGATACGCAGTATTTT. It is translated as CAISRLAGGTDTQYF.

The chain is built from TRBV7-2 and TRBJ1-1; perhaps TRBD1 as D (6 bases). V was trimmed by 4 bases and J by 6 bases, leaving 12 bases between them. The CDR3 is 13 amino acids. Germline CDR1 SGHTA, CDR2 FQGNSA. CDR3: CASSYDRRSEAFF. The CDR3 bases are TGTGCCAGCAGCTACGACAGGCGATCTGAAGCTTTCTTT.

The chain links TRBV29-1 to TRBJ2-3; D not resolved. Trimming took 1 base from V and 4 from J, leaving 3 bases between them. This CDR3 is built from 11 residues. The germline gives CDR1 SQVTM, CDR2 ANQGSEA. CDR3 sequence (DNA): TGCAGCGTTGAAGGGCCAGATACGCAGTATTTT. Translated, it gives CSVEGPDTQYF.